These 5 T cell receptor beta chains were sequenced from one sample in a study of Ad26.COV2.S vaccination and SARS-CoV-2 variants. Here immunoSEQ multiplex PCR was the method, and the copy in TCRdb shows in-frame clones only, minus some. Among about 350,000 clones listed, 92% were seen once. Source: peripheral blood, taken after recovery from COVID-19. These receptors were obtained from a human donor who had recovered from COVID-19.

This chain joins TRBV20-1 and TRBJ1-2, with 10 bases aligning to TRBD1. The CDR3 is 13 amino acids. V trimming: 3 bases; J trimming: 5 bases; junction bases outside the gene matches: 3. Germline V gives CDR1 DFQATT, CDR2 SNEGSKA (reference sequence). The CDR3: CSASDRGLYGYTF. DNA of the CDR3: TGCAGTGCTAGTGACAGGGGGCTTTATGGCTACACCTTC.

The rearrangement links TRBV28 to TRBJ1-6; tentatively, D is TRBD1 (5 bases). Germline V gene data show CDR1 as MDHEN and CDR2 as SYDVKM. Trimming left V 7 bases short and J 3 bases short, with 16 bases between. CDR3 size: 16 residues. The CDR3 spells CASTPGGAGYNSPLHF. The CDR3 DNA reads as TGTGCCAGCACCCCAGGTGGGGCCGGCTATAATTCACCCCTCCACTTT.

This clone was seen only once. The V call is TRBV27, the J call TRBJ2-7, with no clear D. The CDR3 extends over 11 amino acids. V shed 8 bases and J shed 0 bases, with 5 bases lying between them. Germline V gene sequence: CDR1 MNHEY, CDR2 SMNVEV (reference sequence). In DNA form, the CDR3 reads TGTGCCAGCGGCGGCTCCTACGAGCAGTACTTC. It translates to CASGGSYEQYF.

This chain joins TRBV19 and TRBJ1-5, with D maybe TRBD1 (5 bases). Germline V gives CDR1 LNHDA, CDR2 SQIVND (reference sequence). This CDR3 has 15 amino acids. The V end was cut by 6 bases, the J end by 3 bases, with 15 bases between. The CDR3 DNA reads as TGTGCCAGTAGCCCTACTCAGGGACTCAATCAGCCCCAGCATTTT. Its translation: CASSPTQGLNQPQHF.

The rearrangement uses TRBV6-6 and TRBJ1-1, with D possibly TRBD1 on 5 matching bases. The CDR3 is 14 residues long. V lost 5 bases and J lost 2, with 12 bases in between. The germline V gene encodes CDR1 MNHNY and CDR2 SVGAGI (reference sequence). The CDR3 DNA is TGTGCCAGCAGTCGGAGGGGAGTCAACACTGAAGCTTTCTTT. Residues: CASSRRGVNTEAFF.